Sequencing of this T cell receptor (beta chain) was carried out in a study of T-cell reconstitution after alpha-beta-depleted transplantation in children (dated by TCRdb to 2016 to 2017). Turning to the overall study: Using TCR repertoire profiling, the study followed T-cell immune reconstitution in a quantitative way in children after TCRalphabeta/CD19-depleted allogeneic hematopoietic cell transplantation.

A note on this clonotype: Its binding antigen is unknown. The record has no base qualities; no much larger clone is one base away.

The library was prepared using PCR. The sequencer listed for this sample is Illumina HiSeq 2500. TCR library preparation used molecular barcoding, with unique molecular identifiers applied to normalize quantification of the TCRbeta repertoire. Using fastp trimming at Q25 and MiXCR clonotype assembly, TCRdb reanalyzed the public sequencing data and kept in-frame beta chains. For every CDR3 protein sequence, its rows merge into one entry that carries the most common genes and DNA. The sample profile shows 500,000 to 600,000 distinct CDR3 sequences; 20% to 30% of them were found once. The biggest ten clones account for approximately 33% of the sample. Here is what the overall study found, with its caveats: Apparently early alphabetaT-cell count recovery about two months after transplant reportedly relied on only several hundred rapidly expanded clones derived from non-depleted graft cells. The frequencies of hyperexpanded clones fell over the following months, and after one year, T-cell counts and TCRbeta diversity were mostly attributed to newly produced T cells. In some patients, the high TCRbeta diversity seen at day 60 was put down to recipient T cells and intrathymic progenitors that had survived conditioning.

The treatment or condition label of this sample denotes: allogeneic hematopoietic cell transplantation with graft depleted of TCRalphabeta T cells and CD19 B cells. TCRalphabeta/CD19-depleted allogeneic hematopoietic cell grafts were given to the transplant recipients, all of whom were children. The V and J ends are trimmed by 7 bases and 1 base, leaving 13 bases between them. CDR1 and CDR2 were assigned from the germline V gene as WSHSY and SAAADI. There are 14 amino acids in the CDR3, from cysteine to phenylalanine inclusive. Here the CDR3 DNA is all that survives: 42 bases in frame from base 1. The rearranged chain carries TRBV10-2 and TRBJ1-1; TRBD1 is a possible D gene, resting on 6 matching bases. The source of this sequence is a boy under two years old with Wiskott-Aldrich syndrome, due to receive a stem cell transplant. Sample: PBMCs, taken before TCRalphabeta/CD19-depleted stem cell transplant. The CDR3 reads as follows: CASIADSSNTEAFF. The nucleotides read TGCGCCAGCATTGCGGACAGCTCGAACACTGAAGCTTTCTTT.